This TCR beta chain was sequenced for a study of blood T cell repertoires in COVID-19. TCRdb's table, derived via immunoSEQ multiplex PCR, lists solely in-frame clones and lacks some. The sample contains about 120,000 clones, 87% of which appear only once. This clone showed up just once. CDR3 length: 16 residues. The V segment lost 5 bases and the J segment 5 bases; nucleotides outside the gene matches: 11. From germline, CDR1 is SGHRS and CDR2 YFSETQ. Sequences were obtained from peripheral blood. This TCR derives from a woman aged 70-85 years with acute or convalescent COVID-19. The chain employs TRBV5-1 and TRBJ2-5, with TRBD2 matching 11 bases. The CDR3 region has the DNA TGCGCCAGCAGAGACGAACTAGCGGGGGCATTGGAGACCCAGTACTTC. It is translated as CASRDELAGALETQYF.